The present TCR beta chain was sequenced within a study of blood T cell repertoires in COVID-19. The wider study: Samples representing acute and convalescent COVID-19 were sourced from the United States, Italy and Spain. Nucleic acid was either cDNA or gDNA, and it came from T cells, B-cell-depleted T cells, or PBMCs.

The CDR3 loop spans 17 amino acids. With 4 bases clipped from V and 7 bases from J, the junction kept 12 bases outside the gene matches. CDR1 is SGHDN and CDR2 is FVKESK in the germline V gene. The protocol was immunoSEQ multiplex PCR, while the TCRdb copy is restricted to in-frame clones and leaves out a portion. The data contain 250,000 or so clones, about 79% of them singletons. This clonotype was obtained from a man at least 80 years old with acute or convalescent COVID-19. V usage is TRBV14 and J usage is TRBJ2-7, with TRBD2 matching 14 bases. The sample was peripheral blood. CDR3 in amino acids: CASSPLQGLAGEGEQYF. Here the CDR3 DNA reads TGTGCCAGCAGCCCCCTCCAGGGACTAGCGGGGGAGGGAGAGCAGTACTTC.